The 3 T cell receptor beta chains listed next were all sequenced from one sample in a study of T cell clonality in common variable immunodeficiency. The repertoire was sequenced with immunoSEQ multiplex PCR; TCRdb's copy has only in-frame clones and lacks some. The sample contains about 52,000 clones, none of them singletons. Source material: peripheral blood mononuclear cells. The source of these receptors is a person between 18 and 70 years old in good health.

In this sample, this clone turned up many times. The DNA ends 3 residues before the CDR3 does, and the rest of the CDR3 is filled in from the germline J gene. The chain has TRBV18 and TRBJ2-7; no definite D call. There are 14 residues in the CDR3. V was pared by 0 bases and J by 5 bases, with 11 bases between. Germline V CDR1 and CDR2: KGHSH, LQKENI. Here the CDR3 reads CASSPPIAVHEQYF. The sequenced part of the CDR3 DNA is TGTGCCAGCTCACCACCGATAGCAGTTCACGAG.

This clone has at least ten counts. The sequence runs out 3 residues before the end of the CDR3; the remainder is reconstructed from the germline J gene. This sequence joins TRBV2 and TRBJ2-3; no reliable D call. CDR1 and CDR2 (germline): SNHLY, FYNNEI. This CDR3 is built from 14 residues. V lost 7 bases, J lost 2 bases, and 13 bases lay in between. The CDR3 here is CASTKVAPTDTQYF. The DNA read from the CDR3 is TGTGCCAGCACCAAGGTAGCCCCCACAGATACG.

Concerning this clone itself: With the read ending 3 residues before the CDR3 end, the germline J gene is used to fill in that end. The chain is built from TRBV2 and TRBJ1-2; 10 bases match TRBD1. Germline CDR1 is SNHLY and CDR2 is FYNNEI. CDR3 length: 14 residues. V trimming: 2 bases; J trimming: 5 bases; junction bases outside the gene matches: 2. CDR3 in amino acids: CASSELGQGYGYTF. The covered CDR3 bases are TGTGCCAGCAGTGAACTGGGACAGGGGTATGGC.